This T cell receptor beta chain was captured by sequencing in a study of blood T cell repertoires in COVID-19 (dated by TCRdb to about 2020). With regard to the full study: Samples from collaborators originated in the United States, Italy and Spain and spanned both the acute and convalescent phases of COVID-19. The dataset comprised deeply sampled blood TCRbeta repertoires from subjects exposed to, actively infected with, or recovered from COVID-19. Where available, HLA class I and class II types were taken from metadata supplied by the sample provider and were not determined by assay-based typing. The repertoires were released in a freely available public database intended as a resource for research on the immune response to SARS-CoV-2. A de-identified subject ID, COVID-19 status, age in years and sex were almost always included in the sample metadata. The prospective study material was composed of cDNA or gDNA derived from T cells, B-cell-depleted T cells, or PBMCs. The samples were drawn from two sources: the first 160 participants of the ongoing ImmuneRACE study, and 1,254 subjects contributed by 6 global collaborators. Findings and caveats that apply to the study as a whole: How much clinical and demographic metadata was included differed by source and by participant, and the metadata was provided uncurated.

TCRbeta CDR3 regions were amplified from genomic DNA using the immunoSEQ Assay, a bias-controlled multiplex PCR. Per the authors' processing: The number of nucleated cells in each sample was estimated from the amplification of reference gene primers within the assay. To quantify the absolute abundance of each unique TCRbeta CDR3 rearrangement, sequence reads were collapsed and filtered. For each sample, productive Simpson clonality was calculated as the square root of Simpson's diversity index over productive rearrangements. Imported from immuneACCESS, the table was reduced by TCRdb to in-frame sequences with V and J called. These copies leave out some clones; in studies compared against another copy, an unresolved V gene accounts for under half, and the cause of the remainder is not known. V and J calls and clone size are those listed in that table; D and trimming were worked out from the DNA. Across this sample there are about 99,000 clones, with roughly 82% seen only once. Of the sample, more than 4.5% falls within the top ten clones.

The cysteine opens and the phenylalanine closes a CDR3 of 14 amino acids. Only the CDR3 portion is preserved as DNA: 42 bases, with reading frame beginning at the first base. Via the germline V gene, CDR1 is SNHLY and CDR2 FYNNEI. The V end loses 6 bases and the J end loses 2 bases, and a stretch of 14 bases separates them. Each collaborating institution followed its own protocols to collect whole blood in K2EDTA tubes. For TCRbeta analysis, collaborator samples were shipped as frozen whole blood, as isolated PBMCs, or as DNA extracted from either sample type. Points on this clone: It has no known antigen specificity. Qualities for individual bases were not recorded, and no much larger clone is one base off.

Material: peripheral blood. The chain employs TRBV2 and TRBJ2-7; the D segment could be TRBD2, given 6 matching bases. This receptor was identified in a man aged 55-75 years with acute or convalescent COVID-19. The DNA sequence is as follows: TGTGCCAGCAGGCCCAGACTAGTTACCTACGAGCAGTACTTC. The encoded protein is CASRPRLVTYEQYF.